This T cell receptor (beta chain) appears in the sequencing data of a study of blood T cell repertoires in COVID-19. The CDR3 is made up of 14 amino acids. CDR1 LNHNV and CDR2 YYDKDF come from the germline V gene (reference sequence). V lost 1 base and J 3 bases, leaving 9 bases between the germline ends. This clone has a single count. Method: immunoSEQ multiplex PCR; TCRdb's copy keeps in-frame clones and lacks some. The sample records roughly 200,000 clones, approximately 80% being singletons. The receptor was isolated from a woman aged 40 to 50 with COVID-19, enrolled during active disease. The rearrangement joins TRBV15 to TRBJ2-5, with a tentative D call TRBD1 (5 bases). Sequencing used peripheral blood. The CDR3 nucleotides read TGTGCCACCAGCAGAGTCGGCAGGGAAGAGACCCAGTACTTC. This encodes CATSRVGREETQYF.